The 31 T cell receptor beta chains given below trace back to one sample, sequenced in a study of blood T cell repertoires in COVID-19. Assay: immunoSEQ multiplex PCR; the TCRdb copy retains only in-frame clones and omits some. Counted here are about 120,000 clones, 65% to 80% occurring once; the ten biggest clones make up around 8%. Sequencing input: peripheral blood. These receptor sequences come from a woman aged 55-70 years with acute or convalescent COVID-19.

This clone has just one count. The rearrangement joins TRBV5-1 to TRBJ1-6, with a weak D call TRBD1 (6 bases). Trimming left V 7 bases short and J 8 bases short, with 19 bases between. Germline V lookup: CDR1 SGHRS, CDR2 YFSETQ. The CDR3 consists of 15 residues. The CDR3 loop reads CASGISGARDSPLHF. In nucleotides, the CDR3 is TGCGCCAGCGGAATTTCAGGGGCGCGGGATTCACCCCTCCACTTT.

This chain connects TRBV6-1 to TRBJ1-1, with TRBD1 as a possible D gene (5 bases). Germline V gene lookup returns CDR1 MNHNS and CDR2 SASEGT. Trimming took off 0 bases at V and 4 bases at J, with 12 bases between the two ends. This CDR3 has 15 amino acids. CDR3 in DNA: TGTGCCAGCAGTGAAGCAACAAGGGGCGGCACTGAAGCTTTCTTT. This sequence encodes CASSEATRGGTEAFF.

The gene calls are TRBV7-2 and TRBJ2-1, with 10 positions matching TRBD2. Losses at the gene ends were 7 bases for V and 6 bases for J; bases not matched to a gene: 12. Germline-derived CDR1 and CDR2 are SGHTA and FQGNSA. The CDR3 has 16 residues. The CDR3: CASTPMTSGGGNEQFF. For the CDR3, the DNA is TGTGCCAGCACCCCCATGACGAGCGGGGGGGGCAATGAGCAGTTCTTC.

The table lists this clone with a few counts. The rearrangement joins TRBV4-1 to TRBJ1-2; tentatively, D is TRBD1 (6 bases). Between the trimmed V and J ends, which lost 0 bases and 8 bases, there was a span of 10 bases. Germline CDR1 reads MGHRA; CDR2 reads YSYEKL. The CDR3 loop spans 13 amino acids. The CDR3 reads CASSQDTGLGYTF. As DNA, the CDR3 is TGCGCCAGCAGCCAAGACACAGGGCTCGGCTACACCTTC.

The rearrangement joins TRBV30 to TRBJ1-2; no clear D. CDR1 is GTSNPN and CDR2 is SVGIG in the germline V gene (reference sequence). V lost 3 bases and J 4 bases, leaving 12 bases between the germline ends. This CDR3 spans 13 amino acids. CDR3 in DNA: TGTGCCTGGAGCATCGATCTAACCTATGGCTACACCTTC. Translating it yields CAWSIDLTYGYTF.

The J gene is TRBJ2-4, the V gene TRBV7-2, with TRBD1 identical over 7 bases. The trim removed 5 bases at V and 1 base at J, leaving 2 bases unmatched. The CDR3 length is 14 residues. Per germline, CDR1 SGHTA and CDR2 FQGNSA. This CDR3 is CASSPTGAKNIQYF. CDR3 sequence (DNA): TGTGCCAGCAGCCCGACAGGGGCCAAAAACATTCAGTACTTC.

The rearrangement uses TRBV30 and TRBJ1-2; a weak D match, TRBD1 (5 bases). The V gene lost 3 bases and the J gene lost 2 bases, with 16 bases spanning the gap. The CDR3 runs 15 residues. Germline CDR1 is GTSNPN and CDR2 is SVGIG (reference sequence). The CDR3 coding sequence is TGTGCCTGGAGCTCCCCTACGACAGCCAACTATGGCTACACCTTC. It codes for CAWSSPTTANYGYTF.

A single count supports this clone. The chain recombines TRBV3-1 (or the pseudogene TRBV3-2) with TRBJ2-6; possibly TRBD1 for D (5 bases). Between the trimmed V and J ends, which lost 0 bases and 0 bases, there was a span of 18 bases. Germline CDR1 reads LGHDT; CDR2 reads YNNKEL (reference sequence). The CDR3 is 20 amino acids. The CDR3 DNA sequence: TGTGCCAGCAGCCAAGAAATGATGGTGGGGCTGATCTCTGGGGCCAACGTCCTGACTTTC. This translates into CASSQEMMVGLISGANVLTF.

The chain carries TRBV7-2 and TRBJ1-4; no clear D gene. This CDR3 region has 12 residues. Germline V gives CDR1 SGHTA, CDR2 FQGNSA. Trimming cost V 2 bases and J 8 bases, with 6 bases left between them. As DNA, the CDR3 is TGTGCCAGCAGCTTATTAAGCGAAAAACTGTTTTTT. The encoded protein is CASSLLSEKLFF.

The chain couples TRBV7-3 to TRBJ1-4; no firm D call. V dropped 4 bases and J dropped 3 bases, with 6 bases sitting between them. CDR3 length: 13 amino acids. Germline values: CDR1 SGHTA, CDR2 FQGTGA. CDR3 sequence: CASSSSPNEKLFF. The CDR3 nucleotides read TGTGCCAGCAGCTCCAGTCCTAATGAAAAACTGTTTTTT.

This clone was observed a single time. The CDR3 loop is CASSGVGGLNEQYF. Here the CDR3 DNA reads TGTGCCAGCAGTGGGGTTGGGGGACTAAACGAGCAGTACTTC. The chain employs TRBV9 and TRBJ2-7; 7 bases map to TRBD2. CDR1 and CDR2 from the germline V gene are SGDLS and YYNGEE. V lost 5 bases to trimming and J lost 5 bases; unmatched junction nucleotides: 10. There are 14 residues in the CDR3.

The chain carries TRBV5-1 and TRBJ2-7; possibly TRBD2 for D (5 bases). The germline V gene encodes CDR1 SGHRS and CDR2 YFSETQ. The CDR3 consists of 14 residues. Trimming pared 0 bases from V and 0 bases from J, leaving 7 bases between. CDR3 sequence: CASSLEGSSYEQYF. In DNA, the CDR3 is TGCGCCAGCAGCTTGGAAGGGAGCTCCTACGAGCAGTACTTC.

The chain joins TRBV27 to TRBJ1-4, with 7 bases lining up with TRBD1. This CDR3 is built from 18 residues. The germline CDR1 and CDR2 sequences are MNHEY and SMNVEV (reference sequence). The trim removed 10 bases at V and 1 base at J, leaving 18 bases unmatched. The CDR3 sequence is CATRFYRGHYETNEKLFF. The DNA of the CDR3 is TGTGCCACCAGGTTCTACAGGGGACATTACGAAACTAATGAAAAACTGTTTTTT.

The table lists this clone with a few counts. The J gene is TRBJ1-3, the V gene TRBV2; unclear D gene. Germline V CDR1 and CDR2: SNHLY, FYNNEI. Trimming took off 7 bases at V and 0 bases at J, with 16 bases between the two ends. This CDR3 is built from 16 residues. CDR3 in amino acids: CASKVTLTLSGNTIYF. DNA for the CDR3: TGTGCCAGCAAAGTGACTTTGACCCTCTCTGGAAACACCATATATTTT.

J is TRBJ2-7 and V is TRBV6-5; tentative D call: TRBD2 (6 bases). Trimming left V 6 bases short and J 6 bases short, with 18 bases between. Germline V gene lookup returns CDR1 MNHEY and CDR2 SVGAGI. This CDR3 is 14 amino acids long. CDR3 residues: CASRTGSPLIEQYF. The CDR3 DNA sequence: TGTGCCAGCAGGACCGGGAGCCCCTTGATCGAGCAGTACTTC.

The rearrangement uses TRBV18 and TRBJ1-3; the D is unclear. The CDR3 runs 16 residues. CDR1 and CDR2 (germline): KGHSH, LQKENI. V gave up 4 bases and J gave up 0 bases, with 13 bases separating them. CDR3 bases: TGTGCCAGCTCACAAGTACCCGTGAGCTCTGGAAACACCATATATTTT. Its translation: CASSQVPVSSGNTIYF.

This clone has only a few counts. This sequence joins TRBV5-1 and TRBJ1-6; D not resolved. Germline assignment: CDR1 SGHRS and CDR2 YFSETQ. V was clipped by 6 bases and J by 7 bases, with 17 bases between them. This CDR3 is built from 15 residues. CDR3 loop: CASKLIAGGNSPLHF. Here the CDR3 DNA reads TGCGCCAGCAAACTTATAGCGGGAGGCAATTCACCCCTCCACTTT.

The chain combines TRBV2 with TRBJ2-7; D remains unclear. There are 13 residues in the CDR3. Germline values: CDR1 SNHLY, CDR2 FYNNEI. Trimming cost V 3 bases and J 1 base, with 7 bases left between them. The CDR3 nucleotides read TGTGCCAGCAGTGATGGCCAGTCCTACGAGCAGTACTTC. It is translated as CASSDGQSYEQYF.

The gene calls are TRBV19 and TRBJ1-5; 8 nucleotides agree with TRBD1. Unmatched junction bases numbered 18, after V lost 5 bases and J lost 6 bases. The germline V gene has CDR1 LNHDA and CDR2 SQIVND (reference sequence). There are 18 residues in the CDR3. This CDR3 is CASSSKRQGTGVSQPQHF. CDR3 nucleotides: TGTGCCAGTAGTTCCAAAAGACAGGGGACCGGAGTAAGTCAGCCCCAGCATTTT.

This clone was found once. The CDR3 sequence: CATSGQGRETQYF. Written as DNA, the CDR3 is TGTGCCACCTCCGGACAGGGAAGAGAGACCCAGTACTTC. This chain uses TRBV19 with TRBJ2-5; 8 bases align to TRBD1. The CDR3 consists of 13 residues. CDR1 and CDR2 from the germline V gene are LNHDA and SQIVND (reference sequence). Unmatched junction bases numbered 8, after V lost 10 bases and J lost 4 bases.

V and J are TRBV2 and TRBJ2-7, with 7 bases matching TRBD1. The CDR3 consists of 15 residues. Germline assignment: CDR1 SNHLY and CDR2 FYNNEI. V shed 6 bases, J shed 1 base, and the junction held 9 bases outside the gene matches. DNA for the CDR3: TGTGCCAGCAGAGAGGCACAGGGGCCTTCCTACGAGCAGTACTTC. As protein: CASREAQGPSYEQYF.

V usage is TRBV6-1 and J usage is TRBJ2-1, with D perhaps TRBD2 (5 bases). CDR3 length: 15 amino acids. V gave up 6 bases and J gave up 5 bases, with 17 bases separating them. Germline V gives CDR1 MNHNS, CDR2 SASEGT. The CDR3 DNA reads TGTGCCAGCAGAGCAACGTCCAGAGGGCACAATGAGCAGTTCTTC. As protein: CASRATSRGHNEQFF.

This chain connects TRBV2 to TRBJ1-1, with unresolved D. The germline V gene encodes CDR1 SNHLY and CDR2 FYNNEI. The CDR3 covers 12 residues. Trimming removed 5 bases at V and 11 bases at J, with 15 bases between. The CDR3 spells CASSFSSVEAFF. The CDR3 bases are TGTGCCAGCAGTTTTAGCAGTGTTGAGGCTTTCTTT.

The chain joins TRBV27 to TRBJ1-6; the D is unclear. This CDR3 comprises 15 residues. Between the trimmed V and J ends, which lost 7 bases and 7 bases, there was a span of 17 bases. Germline values: CDR1 MNHEY, CDR2 SMNVEV (reference sequence). The CDR3 here is CASKYMHVRNSPLHF. For the CDR3, the DNA is TGTGCCAGCAAGTACATGCATGTTCGAAATTCACCCCTCCACTTT.

The chain couples TRBV9 to TRBJ2-5, with 10 positions matching TRBD1. V was clipped by 4 bases and J by 2 bases; unmatched bases: 8. The germline V gene encodes CDR1 SGDLS and CDR2 YYNGEE. This CDR3 is 16 amino acids long. The CDR3 bases are TGTGCCAGCAGCCCACGACAGGGGGCAGGGCAAGAGACCCAGTACTTC. Translating it yields CASSPRQGAGQETQYF. Combining the CDR3 with reference TRBV9 and TRBJ2-5 gives the whole variable domain DSGVTQTPKHLITATGQRVTLRCSPRSGDLSVYWYQQSLDQGLQFLIQYYNGEERAKGNILERFSAQQFPDLHSELNLSSLELGDSALYFCASSPRQGAGQETQYFGPGTRLLVL.

V usage is TRBV4-3 and J usage is TRBJ2-7, with 13 bases fitting TRBD2. The CDR3 loop spans 15 amino acids. V was clipped by 4 bases and J by 2 bases; unmatched bases: 2. Germline CDR1 and CDR2: LGHNA and YSLEER. DNA of the CDR3: TGCGCCAGCAGCCGGACTAGCGGGGGCCCCTACGAGCAGTACTTC. Encoded protein: CASSRTSGGPYEQYF.

The V call is TRBV9, the J call TRBJ2-1, with D possibly being TRBD2 (5 bases). The CDR3 contains 14 residues. The V end lost 0 bases, the J end lost 3 bases, and 7 bases lay between the germline ends. The germline V gene has CDR1 SGDLS and CDR2 YYNGEE. The CDR3 DNA reads TGTGCCAGCAGCGTAGCGGGGTACTACAATGAGCAGTTCTTC. This gives the protein CASSVAGYYNEQFF.

This chain joins TRBV11-1 and TRBJ2-7, with a possible D match to TRBD1 (6 bases). The V gene lost 2 bases and the J gene lost 3 bases, with 17 bases spanning the gap. The CDR3 contains 16 residues. From germline, CDR1 is SGHAT and CDR2 FQDESV (reference sequence). The CDR3 DNA reads as TGTGCCAGCAGCTTAAGGTTCCGGACAGATCTCTACGAGCAGTACTTC. Protein product: CASSLRFRTDLYEQYF. The complete variable domain, with remaining parts taken from reference TRBV11-1 and TRBJ2-7, reads EAEVAQSPRYKITEKSQAVAFWCDPISGHATLYWYRQILGQGPELLVQFQDESVVDDSQLPKDRFSAERLKGVDSTLKIQPAELGDSAMYLCASSLRFRTDLYEQYFGPGTRLTVT.

The genes are TRBV29-1 and TRBJ1-1; D ambiguous. The V gene lost 5 bases and the J gene lost 1 base, with 8 bases spanning the gap. Germline assignment: CDR1 SQVTM and CDR2 ANQGSEA. This CDR3 has 12 residues. CDR3 amino acids: CSVRSSNTEAFF. The CDR3 region has the DNA TGCAGCGTTAGGAGTTCGAACACTGAAGCTTTCTTT.

J is TRBJ2-5 and V is TRBV5-6; D unclear. Trimming left V 3 bases short and J 5 bases short, with 11 bases between. Germline V lookup: CDR1 SGHDT, CDR2 YYEEEE. The CDR3 loop spans 13 amino acids. CDR3 bases: TGTGCCAGCAGCTCGGCTAGGTTGGAGACCCAGTACTTC. Translated, it gives CASSSARLETQYF.

The chain has TRBV28 and TRBJ2-2; 7 nucleotides agree with TRBD1. CDR1 MDHEN and CDR2 SYDVKM come from the germline V gene. The CDR3 sequence is 12 residues long. The J segment lost 9 bases and the V segment lost 6 bases, leaving 4 bases of the junction unmatched. The CDR3 region is CASSTGAWELFF. Here the CDR3 DNA reads TGTGCCAGCAGCACAGGGGCCTGGGAGCTGTTTTTT.